A single sample gave rise to the 16 T cell receptor beta chains below, sequenced in a study of OX40 agonist ivuxolimab in advanced cancers. TCRdb's copy holds only in-frame clones and misses some; the assay was immunoSEQ multiplex PCR. The table lists about 78,000 clones, roughly nine tenths of them singletons. The source was CD4+ or CD8+ T cells sorted from blood, collected in a trial of the OX40 agonist ivuxolimab. These TCRs come from an adult with an advanced solid tumor such as melanoma, head and neck, liver or kidney cancer.

The rearrangement joins TRBV9 to TRBJ1-2, with D unresolved. The CDR3 has 13 residues. The ends were cut back, 0 bases at V and 5 bases at J, with 8 bases in the middle. Germline CDR1 is SGDLS and CDR2 is YYNGEE. CDR3 nucleotide sequence: TGTGCCAGCAGCGTAGCTGGAGTTTATGGCTACACCTTC. This encodes CASSVAGVYGYTF.

The chain has TRBV11-2 and TRBJ2-5; 7 bases are a match to TRBD1. V trimming: 5 bases; J trimming: 2 bases; junction bases outside the gene matches: 5. CDR1 is SGHAT and CDR2 is FQNNGV in the germline V gene. The CDR3 spans 14 residues. As DNA, the CDR3 is TGTGCCAGCAGCAGCGACAGGGAACAAGAGACCCAGTACTTC. Protein: CASSSDREQETQYF.

The genes are TRBV5-5 and TRBJ2-7; D is ambiguous. This CDR3 is built from 14 residues. CDR1 SGHKS and CDR2 YYEKEE come from the germline V gene (reference sequence). The V and J ends lost 7 bases and 0 bases respectively, with 14 bases between them. The CDR3 DNA follows: TGTGCCAGCTTGGGGTCGTTGAGCTCCTACGAGCAGTACTTC. Translation: CASLGSLSSYEQYF.

The chain has TRBV28 and TRBJ1-2, with D perhaps matching TRBD1 (5 bases). This CDR3 region has 15 residues. Germline CDR1 and CDR2: MDHEN and SYDVKM. Between the trimmed V and J ends, which lost 8 bases and 8 bases, there was a span of 24 bases. CDR3 loop: CASSAYEGRPRGYTF. The CDR3 region has the DNA TGTGCCAGCTCTGCGTACGAGGGACGTCCGCGAGGCTACACCTTC.

The chain has TRBV11-2 and TRBJ2-1; TRBD2 agrees at 9 bases. This CDR3 is 16 amino acids long. Germline V gives CDR1 SGHAT, CDR2 FQNNGV. V lost 6 bases and J lost 4; bases outside the gene matches: 10. CDR3 bases: TGTGCCAGCAGGCGAGGAACTAGCGGGCGGTACAATGAGCAGTTCTTC. Amino acids: CASRRGTSGRYNEQFF.

V gene TRBV30 combines with J gene TRBJ2-7; tentatively, D is TRBD2 (6 bases). Germline V gene sequence: CDR1 GTSNPN, CDR2 SVGIG (reference sequence). V lost 3 bases and J lost 2, with 14 bases in between. There are 14 residues in the CDR3. The CDR3 is CAWSPLPGAYEQYF. The CDR3 nucleotides are TGTGCCTGGAGCCCCCTCCCGGGGGCCTACGAGCAGTACTTC. Combining the CDR3 with reference TRBV30 and TRBJ2-7 gives the whole variable domain SQTIHQWPATLVQPVGSPLSLECTVEGTSNPNLYWYRQAAGRGLQLLFYSVGIGQISSEVPQNLSASRPQDRQFILSSKKLLLSDSGFYLCAWSPLPGAYEQYFGPGTRLTVT.

The chain combines TRBV6-6 with TRBJ1-1; D call uncertain. V lost 0 bases, J lost 5 bases, and 7 bases lay in between. CDR3 length: 13 residues. Germline assignment: CDR1 MNHNY and CDR2 SVGAGI (reference sequence). The CDR3 DNA is TGTGCCAGCAGTTACTCGGAGGGTACTGAAGCTTTCTTT. It translates to CASSYSEGTEAFF.

The V and J genes are TRBV5-1 and TRBJ2-3, with 7 bases matching TRBD2. Germline V lookup: CDR1 SGHRS, CDR2 YFSETQ. After removal of 0 bases from V and 2 bases from J, the junction contained 3 bases not matched to a gene. The CDR3 extends over 15 amino acids. CDR3 loop: CASSLGLADTDTQYF. The CDR3 bases are TGCGCCAGCAGCTTGGGGCTAGCGGACACAGATACGCAGTATTTT.

The sample holds one count of this clone. The chain has TRBV7-9 and TRBJ1-1; possible D gene TRBD1, 6 bases. Germline V gene sequence: CDR1 SEHNR, CDR2 FQNEAQ (reference sequence). The CDR3 sequence is 17 residues long. V was shortened by 6 bases and J by 0 bases, with 20 bases between the two germline ends. The chain's CDR3 is CASSLSLWGAVNTEAFF. DNA of the CDR3: TGTGCCAGCAGTCTGAGTTTATGGGGGGCGGTGAACACTGAAGCTTTCTTT.

The CDR3 DNA reads as TGCAGTGCTAGCCCCAAGGGCTACACCTTC. It encodes CSASPKGYTF. The chain recombines TRBV20-1 with TRBJ1-2; D unresolved. Trimming shortened V by 3 bases and J by 8 bases, and 7 bases separated the two germline ends. The CDR3 runs 10 residues. Germline V lookup: CDR1 DFQATT, CDR2 SNEGSKA (reference sequence).

The chain employs TRBV6-5 and TRBJ1-3; D is unresolved. Trimming took off 7 bases at V and 0 bases at J, with 4 bases between the two ends. This CDR3 has 12 amino acids. From germline, CDR1 is MNHEY and CDR2 SVGAGI. The CDR3 DNA sequence: TGTGCCAGCACCAGCTCTGGAAACACCATATATTTT. This codes for CASTSSGNTIYF.

The chain employs TRBV15 and TRBJ1-4; possible D gene TRBD1, 6 bases. Trimming left V 0 bases short and J 8 bases short, with 16 bases between. The CDR3 sequence is 16 residues long. Germline CDR1 is LNHNV and CDR2 is YYDKDF (reference sequence). The CDR3 reads CATSRDRGGAWEKLFF. CDR3 coding DNA: TGTGCCACCAGCAGAGATCGCGGGGGCGCCTGGGAAAAACTGTTTTTT.

The chain has TRBV18 and TRBJ1-2; D unclear. This CDR3 region has 16 residues. Germline V lookup: CDR1 KGHSH, CDR2 LQKENI. The V end was cut by 2 bases, the J end by 3 bases, with 16 bases between. The CDR3 DNA follows: TGTGCCAGCTCACCAGGGTCCATGGACTGGTACTATGGCTACACCTTC. Protein product: CASSPGSMDWYYGYTF.

The chain employs TRBV28 and TRBJ1-2, with a weak D call TRBD1 (6 bases). V lost 2 bases to trimming and J lost 1 base, with 14 bases between them. This CDR3 contains 16 residues. Germline CDR1 MDHEN, CDR2 SYDVKM. The CDR3 reads CASSLIAGDLNYGYTF. The CDR3 DNA sequence: TGTGCCAGCAGTTTAATAGCAGGGGACCTTAACTATGGCTACACCTTC.

The gene calls are TRBV4-1 and TRBJ1-4; 8 bases are shared with TRBD1. V lost 2 bases, J lost 7 bases, and 6 bases stayed unmatched. The CDR3 runs to 15 residues. Germline V gene lookup returns CDR1 MGHRA and CDR2 YSYEKL. Here the CDR3 DNA reads TGCGCCAGCAGCCAATGGACAGGGACTTTTGAAAAACTGTTTTTT. Translating gives CASSQWTGTFEKLFF.

The chain is built from TRBV5-4 and TRBJ2-4; a weak D match, TRBD2 (5 bases). V was cut by 3 bases and J by 1 base, with 17 bases left in between. The CDR3 extends over 17 amino acids. CDR1 and CDR2 from the germline V gene are SGHNT and YYREEE (reference sequence). CDR3 amino acids: CASSSVSFGGAKNIQYF. The CDR3 bases are TGTGCCAGCAGCTCCGTCTCCTTCGGCGGGGCCAAAAACATTCAGTACTTC.